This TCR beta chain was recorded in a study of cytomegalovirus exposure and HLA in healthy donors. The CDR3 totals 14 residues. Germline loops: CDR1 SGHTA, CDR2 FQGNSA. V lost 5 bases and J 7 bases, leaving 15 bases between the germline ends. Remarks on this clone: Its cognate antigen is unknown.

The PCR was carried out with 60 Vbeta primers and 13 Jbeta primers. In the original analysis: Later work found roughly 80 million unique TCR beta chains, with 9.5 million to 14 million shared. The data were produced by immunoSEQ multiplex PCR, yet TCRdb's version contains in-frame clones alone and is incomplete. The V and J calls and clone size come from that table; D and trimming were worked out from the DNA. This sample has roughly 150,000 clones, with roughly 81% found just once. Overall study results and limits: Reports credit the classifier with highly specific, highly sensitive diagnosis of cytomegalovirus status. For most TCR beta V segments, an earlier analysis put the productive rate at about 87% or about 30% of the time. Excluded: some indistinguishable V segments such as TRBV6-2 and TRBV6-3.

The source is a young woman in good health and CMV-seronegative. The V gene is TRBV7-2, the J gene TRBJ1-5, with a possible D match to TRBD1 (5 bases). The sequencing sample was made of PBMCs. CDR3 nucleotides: TGTGCCAGCAGCCCTGGGAGGGGTCACCAGCCCCAGCATTTT. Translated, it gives CASSPGRGHQPQHF.